This note documents a single T cell receptor beta chain sequence. The antigen is undetermined. This CDR3 has 12 amino acids. The second PCR ran roughly 7 to 12 cycles with a sample-barcoded 5' primer and J-beta primers. There were at least 3 million CDR3-containing paired-end reads obtained from each sample. One entry per CDR3 protein results from TCRdb running MiXCR on the 5' RACE reads. The sample yields about 570,000 distinct CDR3 sequences, about 26% seen once. Caucasian individuals from Russia who were healthy and aged 6 to 90 acted as donors. The study isolated at least 6 million PBMCs from each sample. The entry originates in a study of blood T cells in healthy people across ages. General observations from the study: Donor CMV infection status was unknown, possibly confounding age-related changes in expanded clonotypes.

V and J are TRBV12-3 or TRBV12-4 and TRBJ2-7; D gene uncertain. The end of the DNA is better explained by TRBJ2-1, so the J call may be wrong. This TCR was sampled from a woman aged 70-85 years in good health. The sequenced sample was blood. CDR3 residues: CASSPTMGEQFF. Written as DNA, the CDR3 is TGTGCCAGCAGTCCAACCATGGGGGAGCAGTTCTTC.